This T cell receptor (beta chain) was captured in a study of blood T cell repertoires in COVID-19. Across the study: Spain, Italy and the United States supplied samples that represented acute and convalescent COVID-19. From T cells, B-cell-depleted T cells, or PBMCs came the material, which was cDNA or gDNA.

Original methodology: Estimates of nucleated cell counts were drawn from the amplification of reference gene primers. Using immunoSEQ multiplex PCR, the repertoire was profiled, and TCRdb retains in-frame clones only, with some absent. Clonal size and the V and J genes are those of that table, whereas D and trimming came from the DNA. The data hold some 100,000 clones, with more than 85% observed a single time. Germline trimming cut 0 bases from V and 4 bases from J; bases unmatched to any gene: 4. Germline loops: CDR1 LGHNA, CDR2 YNFKEQ. The CDR3 is made up of 16 amino acids. The chain joins TRBV4-2 to TRBJ2-3; 10 positions match TRBD2. This receptor was taken from a man aged 50 to 60 with active COVID-19. The sample taken for sequencing was peripheral blood. Here the CDR3 reads CASSQDPAGGPDTQYF. In DNA form, the CDR3 reads TGTGCCAGCAGCCAAGATCCAGCGGGGGGGCCAGATACGCAGTATTTT.